This record concerns one TCR beta chain sequence. Its target is not known. The PCR had 60 Vbeta and 13 Jbeta primers. Using immunoSEQ multiplex PCR, the repertoire was profiled, and TCRdb retains in-frame clones only, with some absent. The table lists 250,000 or so clones, around 85% of them singletons, with over 1% in the top ten. The CDR3 has 15 amino acids. Per the germline V gene, CDR1 is SGHRS and CDR2 is YFSETQ. Trimming removed 5 bases from V and 0 bases from J, with 15 bases in between. This entry is derived from a study of cytomegalovirus exposure and HLA in healthy donors. Findings and caveats of the study: A few of the chains that were CMV-associated were confirmed in vitro to be specific for CMV antigens. Researchers reported in a later analysis that a missense DCLRE1C variant was tied to TCR beta V- and J-gene trimming. CMV serostatus was the only recorded immune exposure for donors.

The sample was PBMCs. This receptor was identified in a human donor in good health. The genes are TRBV5-1 and TRBJ2-7; D is perhaps TRBD1 (6 bases). The CDR3: CASSATGFSSYEQYF. DNA of the CDR3: TGCGCCAGCAGTGCTACAGGGTTTAGCTCCTACGAGCAGTACTTC.